The clone carrying this TCR beta chain was detected a few times. The data were taken from a study of T cell responses to AZD1222 COVID-19 vaccine. The length of the CDR3 is 13 residues. The germline CDR1 and CDR2 sequences are SNHLY and FYNNEI. Trimming took off 10 bases at V and 0 bases at J, with 10 bases between the two ends. Sequencing used immunoSEQ multiplex PCR; TCRdb keeps in-frame clones, though not all of them. The sample has over 85,000 clones, 94% seen once. The gene calls are TRBV2 and TRBJ1-3, with D perhaps TRBD1 (6 bases). This receptor was obtained from an adult who received the AZD1222 COVID-19 vaccine. Sequences were derived from peripheral blood, sampled 28 days after the second AZD1222 dose. CDR3 DNA sequence: TGTGCCACTCGACAGGACTCTGGAAACACCATATATTTT. Translated, it gives CATRQDSGNTIYF.